One sample yielded the 21 T cell receptor beta chains listed below, sequenced in a study of shared clonotypes between healthy human individuals. Positively selected for CCR7, the CD45RO-negative cells used as naive CD8 cells excluded terminally differentiated effector memory CD45RA+ cells. Clones were read by immunoSEQ multiplex PCR, and TCRdb kept only the in-frame ones, dropping some. Of around 640,000 clones listed, roughly 96% are singletons. The sequencing input was naive CD8+ T cells sorted from blood. Receptor source: a woman in her 30s in good health.

This clone was picked up a small number of times. The rearrangement uses TRBV7-8 and TRBJ2-3; either TRBD1 or TRBD2 may supply D (7 bases each). Germline assignment: CDR1 SGHVS and CDR2 FQNEAQ. V lost 5 bases, J lost 3 bases, and 18 bases lay in between. CDR3 length: 16 residues. The CDR3 here is CASSQGGQRPTDTQYF. In DNA form, the CDR3 reads TGTGCCAGCAGCCAGGGGGGGCAACGGCCAACAGATACGCAGTATTTT.

The chain carries TRBV15 and TRBJ2-1, with TRBD2 matching 8 bases. The ends lost 5 bases at V and 6 bases at J; junction bases unmatched: 9. The CDR3 length is 15 residues. CDR1 and CDR2 from the germline V gene are LNHNV and YYDKDF (reference sequence). The CDR3 is CATSAEGLGTNEQFF. CDR3 DNA sequence: TGTGCCACCAGCGCCGAGGGACTAGGAACCAATGAGCAGTTCTTC.

In its sample, this clone was seen once. Distinct nucleotide sequences in the sample also encode this CDR3. The rearrangement uses TRBV27 and TRBJ2-5; the D is unclear. Germline V gene lookup returns CDR1 MNHEY and CDR2 SMNVEV (reference sequence). The CDR3 length is 12 residues. V was trimmed by 3 bases and J by 5 bases, leaving 7 bases between them. The CDR3, as DNA: TGTGCCAGCAGTTTTCGTGGGGAGACCCAGTACTTC. It encodes CASSFRGETQYF.

The rearrangement links TRBV9 to TRBJ2-5, with TRBD2 matching over 7 bases. CDR3 length: 15 amino acids. The V and J ends lost 3 bases and 1 base, in that order; junction bases with no gene match: 6. Germline CDR1 SGDLS, CDR2 YYNGEE. For the CDR3, the DNA is TGTGCCAGCAGCGACGGAGTAGCGGGCCAAGAGACCCAGTACTTC. Translated, it gives CASSDGVAGQETQYF. Drawing the rest from reference TRBV9 and TRBJ2-5, the complete variable domain is DSGVTQTPKHLITATGQRVTLRCSPRSGDLSVYWYQQSLDQGLQFLIQYYNGEERAKGNILERFSAQQFPDLHSELNLSSLELGDSALYFCASSDGVAGQETQYFGPGTRLLVL.

In this sample, this clone turned up once. J is TRBJ1-5 and V is TRBV4-1, with D possibly matching TRBD1 (6 bases). Germline V gene lookup returns CDR1 MGHRA and CDR2 YSYEKL. V lost 0 bases to trimming and J lost 6 bases, with 18 bases between them. This CDR3 contains 17 residues. DNA of the CDR3: TGCGCCAGCAGCCAAGAAGTGATCAGGGGAAGGGGTCAGCCCCAGCATTTT. This sequence encodes CASSQEVIRGRGQPQHF.

This sequence joins TRBV13 and TRBJ2-7; maybe TRBD1 (6 bases). The CDR3 is 16 residues long. Germline-derived CDR1 and CDR2 are PRHDT and FYEKMQ (reference sequence). V was shortened by 1 base and J by 7 bases, with 20 bases between the two germline ends. CDR3 region: CASSLEGGWGLGEQYF. In DNA, the CDR3 is TGTGCCAGCAGCTTAGAAGGTGGCTGGGGGCTGGGAGAGCAGTACTTC.

This rearrangement joins TRBV27 to TRBJ1-1; D perhaps matches TRBD1 (6 bases). The V end lost 8 bases, the J end lost 5 bases, and 12 bases lay between the germline ends. CDR1 MNHEY and CDR2 SMNVEV come from the germline V gene (reference sequence). The CDR3 spans 12 residues. The CDR3 bases are TGTGCCAGCGGGGGGGCGGGGACTGAAGCTTTCTTT. Translation gives CASGGAGTEAFF.

This sequence joins TRBV7-8 and TRBJ2-7; D possibly uses TRBD1 or TRBD2 (5 bases each). Per germline, CDR1 SGHVS and CDR2 FQNEAQ. The length of the CDR3 is 14 residues. V was cut by 5 bases and J by 5 bases, with 16 bases left in between. The CDR3 reads CASSPTGAPDEQYF. CDR3 DNA sequence: TGTGCCAGCAGCCCGACCGGGGCCCCGGACGAGCAGTACTTC.

The rearrangement uses TRBV6-5 and TRBJ2-5; D is unclear. V was shortened by 0 bases and J by 3 bases, with 11 bases between the two germline ends. CDR1 MNHEY and CDR2 SVGAGI come from the germline V gene. CDR3 length: 15 residues. CDR3 residues: CASSYSSENEETQYF. The CDR3 DNA is TGTGCCAGCAGTTACTCGAGCGAGAATGAAGAGACCCAGTACTTC.

This clone was seen once. This chain joins TRBV5-1 and TRBJ2-1; 8 nucleotides agree with TRBD2. The ends lost 8 bases at V and 4 bases at J; junction bases unmatched: 5. Germline CDR1 reads SGHRS; CDR2 reads YFSETQ. The CDR3 is 13 residues long. The CDR3 loop is CASGGGRYNEQFF. CDR3 nucleotide sequence: TGCGCCAGTGGAGGCGGGAGGTACAATGAGCAGTTCTTC. Full variable domain (rest looked up from reference TRBV5-1 and TRBJ2-1): KAGVTQTPRYLIKTRGQQVTLSCSPISGHRSVSWYQQTPGQGLQFLFEYFSETQRNKGNFPGRFSGRQFSNSRSEMNVSTLELGDSALYLCASGGGRYNEQFFGPGTRLTVL.

The chain carries TRBV14 and TRBJ1-1, with a weak D call TRBD1 (5 bases). The germline V gene encodes CDR1 SGHDN and CDR2 FVKESK. CDR3 length equals 17 residues. V lost 2 bases and J lost 2, with 18 bases in between. CDR3 in amino acids: CASSQLPGTSINTEAFF. In DNA form, the CDR3 reads TGTGCCAGCAGCCAACTCCCAGGGACGTCAATAAACACTGAAGCTTTCTTT.

Remarks on this clone: Within the sample, other DNA sequences also encode this same CDR3. V is TRBV7-9 and J is TRBJ1-1, with D unresolved. The CDR3 runs 12 residues. Trimming left V 3 bases short and J 2 bases short, with 4 bases between. Germline loops: CDR1 SEHNR, CDR2 FQNEAQ (reference sequence). CDR3: CASSFGNTEAFF. CDR3 sequence (DNA): TGTGCCAGCAGCTTTGGTAACACTGAAGCTTTCTTT.

The chain carries TRBV5-4 and TRBJ1-2; D call uncertain. Germline CDR1 and CDR2: SGHNT and YYREEE (reference sequence). The length of the CDR3 is 15 residues. V was cut by 7 bases and J by 2 bases, with 18 bases left in between. The CDR3 nucleotides read TGTGCCAGCGCAGTGTGCGTACCAGGAAACTATGGCTACACCTTC. Translated, it gives CASAVCVPGNYGYTF.

This chain joins TRBV5-1 and TRBJ1-4; 7 bases agree with TRBD1. Trimming at V came to 10 bases and at J to 6 bases, leaving 9 bases not matched to a gene. The CDR3 consists of 13 residues. CDR1 is SGHRS and CDR2 is YFSETQ in the germline V gene. The CDR3 sequence: CAPGTAADEKLFF. In DNA, the CDR3 is TGCGCCCCGGGGACAGCCGCTGATGAAAAACTGTTTTTT.

The V and J genes are TRBV27 and TRBJ2-7; tentative D call: TRBD2 (5 bases). With 2 bases removed from V and 2 bases from J, the gap between germline ends came to 7 bases. The CDR3 length is 13 residues. Germline V gene sequence: CDR1 MNHEY, CDR2 SMNVEV (reference sequence). The CDR3 reads CASSLRRTYEQYF. The CDR3, as DNA: TGTGCCAGCAGTTTACGGAGGACCTACGAGCAGTACTTC.

This chain links TRBV5-6 with TRBJ2-7; TRBD1 agrees at 7 bases. This CDR3 spans 15 amino acids. Germline V gene lookup returns CDR1 SGHDT and CDR2 YYEEEE. With 4 bases clipped from V and 2 bases from J, the junction kept 9 bases outside the gene matches. The CDR3 here is CASSPTGTAAYEQYF. The CDR3 DNA is TGTGCCAGCAGCCCAACCGGGACAGCCGCCTACGAGCAGTACTTC.

The V call is TRBV27, the J call TRBJ1-1; D is unclear. The CDR3 is 14 amino acids. Germline CDR1 and CDR2: MNHEY and SMNVEV (reference sequence). V was trimmed by 1 base and J by 1 base, leaving 7 bases between them. CDR3 nucleotide sequence: TGTGCCAGCAGTTTATTTGGTCCGAACACTGAAGCTTTCTTT. It is translated as CASSLFGPNTEAFF.

To note about this clone: The same CDR3 also results from other DNA sequences found in this sample. J is TRBJ2-1 and V is TRBV28; no reliable D call. The CDR3 has 12 amino acids. V was trimmed by 6 bases and J by 1 base, leaving 4 bases between them. CDR1 MDHEN and CDR2 SYDVKM come from the germline V gene. CDR3 region: CASRGSYNEQFF. As DNA, the CDR3 is TGTGCCAGCAGAGGGTCCTACAATGAGCAGTTCTTC.

The chain has TRBV9 and TRBJ2-2, with TRBD2 matching over 14 bases. This CDR3 is built from 17 residues. The junction had 4 bases not matched to a gene; V was cut back by 0 bases and J by 6 bases. The V gene's germline CDR1 is SGDLS and CDR2 YYNGEE. The CDR3 bases are TGTGCCAGCAGCGTAGGGACTAGCGGGAGGTTAGCCGGGGAGCTGTTTTTT. Its protein is CASSVGTSGRLAGELFF.

The chain uses TRBV7-9 and TRBJ2-1; D is possibly TRBD2 (5 bases). The CDR3 length is 14 residues. CDR1 is SEHNR and CDR2 is FQNEAQ in the germline V gene (reference sequence). Deletions cut 5 bases from V and 6 bases from J, with 14 bases between. CDR3: CASSPAVGGNEQFF. CDR3 sequence (DNA): TGTGCCAGCAGCCCCGCGGTAGGAGGCAATGAGCAGTTCTTC. The complete variable domain, with remaining parts taken from reference TRBV7-9 and TRBJ2-1, reads DTGVSQNPRHKITKRGQNVTFRCDPISEHNRLYWYRQTLGQGPEFLTYFQNEAQLEKSRLLSDRFSAERPKGSFSTLEIQRTEQGDSAMYLCASSPAVGGNEQFFGPGTRLTVL.

J is TRBJ2-1 and V is TRBV19; 7 bases align to TRBD2. V lost 2 bases to trimming and J lost 6 bases; unmatched junction nucleotides: 4. The CDR3 is 14 residues long. Germline CDR1 reads LNHDA; CDR2 reads SQIVND (reference sequence). The CDR3 sequence: CASSITSESNEQFF. The CDR3 bases are TGTGCCAGTAGTATAACTAGCGAATCCAATGAGCAGTTCTTC. Using reference TRBV19 and TRBJ2-1 for the parts outside the CDR3, the full variable domain is DGGITQSPKYLFRKEGQNVTLSCEQNLNHDAMYWYRQDPGQGLRLIYYSQIVNDFQKGDIAEGYSVSREKKESFPLTVTSAQKNPTAFYLCASSITSESNEQFFGPGTRLTVL.